The subject of this entry is one TCR beta chain. Germline lookup yields CDR1 SGHKS and CDR2 YYEKEE (reference sequence). The CDR3 length is 15 residues. Trimming shortened V by 0 bases and J by 5 bases, and 14 bases separated the two germline ends. This sample stems from a study of yellow fever vaccine responses in identical twins. TCRdb processed the RT-PCR reads anew with MiXCR; each CDR3 protein has one entry. The sample lists about 3,000 distinct CDR3 sequences; approximately 91% were seen once. The chain recombines TRBV5-5 with TRBJ2-5, with D possibly matching TRBD2 (5 bases). Sequenced here: T cells from blood (PBMCs), unsorted or a sorted subset (not recorded which), sampled before or after yellow fever vaccination (not recorded which). The source of this sequence is a woman aged 18 to 35 who received the yellow fever vaccine. CDR3 coding DNA: TGTGCCAGCAGCTTGGCCAGGATAAGGGAGGAGACCCAGTACTTC. Encoded protein: CASSLARIREETQYF. Filled out from reference TRBV5-5 and TRBJ2-5, the complete variable domain reads DAGVTQSPTHLIKTRGQQVTLRCSPISGHKSVSWYQQVLGQGPQFIFQYYEKEERGRGNFPDRFSARQFPNYSSELNVNALLLGDSALYLCASSLARIREETQYFGPGTRLLVL.